The 8 T cell receptor beta chains reported below all come from one sample, sequenced in a study of blood T cell repertoires in COVID-19. Measured with immunoSEQ multiplex PCR; TCRdb has only the in-frame clones, and not every one. Of roughly 50,000 clones listed, about 86% are singletons. The sample consisted of peripheral blood. The receptors originated from a man in his sixties or seventies with active COVID-19.

V is TRBV7-2 and J is TRBJ2-3; the match to TRBD2 covers 8 bases. CDR3 length equals 15 residues. CDR1 is SGHTA and CDR2 is FQGNSA in the germline V gene. J gave up 2 bases and V 5 bases, and 6 bases lay outside the gene matches. CDR3 protein: CASSLLAGYTDTQYF. CDR3 nucleotide sequence: TGTGCCAGCAGCCTTTTAGCGGGGTACACAGATACGCAGTATTTT.

The CDR3 is CASSPGTGNFAYNEQFF. Written as DNA, the CDR3 is TGTGCCAGTAGCCCCGGGACAGGGAATTTCGCCTACAATGAGCAGTTCTTC. This chain connects TRBV19 to TRBJ2-1; 9 nucleotides agree with TRBD1. The CDR3 has 17 amino acids. The junction had 11 bases not matched to a gene; V was cut back by 6 bases and J by 2 bases. Germline-derived CDR1 and CDR2 are LNHDA and SQIVND (reference sequence).

The gene calls are TRBV6-2 or TRBV6-3 and TRBJ2-7, with D possibly matching TRBD2 (5 bases). This CDR3 is 15 amino acids long. Germline lookup yields CDR1 MNHEY and CDR2 SVGEGT. V gave up 4 bases and J gave up 3 bases, with 16 bases separating them. In DNA form, the CDR3 reads TGTGCCAGCAGTTCCCCCCACGCGGGTGGCTACGAGCAGTACTTC. Its translation: CASSSPHAGGYEQYF.

The gene calls are TRBV5-4 and TRBJ1-1; 8 bases fit TRBD1. Germline loops: CDR1 SGHNT, CDR2 YYREEE (reference sequence). The V and J ends lost 4 bases and 7 bases, in that order; junction bases with no gene match: 18. The CDR3 spans 17 residues. CDR3 bases: TGTGCCAGCAGCCTTCCAGCATTAGGGCAGGGGGCTGTTGAAGCTTTCTTT. It yields the protein CASSLPALGQGAVEAFF.

This chain uses TRBV27 with TRBJ2-3; D perhaps matches TRBD2 (6 bases). CDR3 length: 15 residues. V was shortened by 7 bases and J by 7 bases, with 21 bases between the two germline ends. CDR1 and CDR2 from the germline V gene are MNHEY and SMNVEV (reference sequence). This chain's CDR3 is CASNNLRDSANTQYF. The DNA of the CDR3 is TGTGCCAGCAACAACCTACGGGACTCCGCAAATACGCAGTATTTT.

This chain uses TRBV5-4 with TRBJ1-1; D is undetermined. Trimming cost V 1 base and J 2 bases, with 12 bases left between them. CDR1 and CDR2 (germline): SGHNT, YYREEE (reference sequence). The CDR3 has 15 residues. This chain's CDR3 is CASSLFRYGNTEAFF. CDR3 DNA: TGTGCCAGCAGCTTGTTTCGGTACGGTAACACTGAAGCTTTCTTT.

The chain is built from TRBV7-2 and TRBJ1-2, with 10 bases fitting TRBD1. The V gene end was trimmed by 3 bases and the J gene end by 3 bases; junction bases not matched to a gene: 4. Germline V CDR1 and CDR2: SGHTA, FQGNSA. The CDR3 length is 15 residues. The CDR3 region has the DNA TGTGCCAGCAGCTTGGGACAGGGGAAGTACTATGGCTACACCTTC. Its translation is CASSLGQGKYYGYTF. The complete variable domain, with remaining parts taken from reference TRBV7-2 and TRBJ1-2, reads GAGVSQSPSNKVTEKGKDVELRCDPISGHTALYWYRQSLGQGLEFLIYFQGNSAPDKSGLPSDRFSAERTGGSVSTLTIQRTQQEDSAVYLCASSLGQGKYYGYTFGSGTRLTVV.

The chain combines TRBV7-2 with TRBJ2-1; 7 bases map to TRBD1. Germline trimming cut 5 bases from V and 5 bases from J; bases unmatched to any gene: 9. Germline V gene lookup returns CDR1 SGHTA and CDR2 FQGNSA. The length of the CDR3 is 15 residues. The CDR3 loop reads CASSPDRVRNNEQFF. The CDR3 DNA sequence: TGTGCCAGCAGCCCAGACAGGGTAAGGAACAATGAGCAGTTCTTC.